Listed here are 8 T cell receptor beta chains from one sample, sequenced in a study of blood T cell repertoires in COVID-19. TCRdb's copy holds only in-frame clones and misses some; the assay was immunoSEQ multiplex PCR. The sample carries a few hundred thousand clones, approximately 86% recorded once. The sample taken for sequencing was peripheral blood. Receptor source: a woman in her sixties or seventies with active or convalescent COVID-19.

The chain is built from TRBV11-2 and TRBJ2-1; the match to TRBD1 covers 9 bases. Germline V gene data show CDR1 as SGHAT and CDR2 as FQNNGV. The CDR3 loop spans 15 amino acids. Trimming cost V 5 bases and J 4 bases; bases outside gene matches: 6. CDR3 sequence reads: CASSRRTGEYNEQFF. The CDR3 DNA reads TGTGCCAGCAGCAGGAGGACAGGGGAGTACAATGAGCAGTTCTTC.

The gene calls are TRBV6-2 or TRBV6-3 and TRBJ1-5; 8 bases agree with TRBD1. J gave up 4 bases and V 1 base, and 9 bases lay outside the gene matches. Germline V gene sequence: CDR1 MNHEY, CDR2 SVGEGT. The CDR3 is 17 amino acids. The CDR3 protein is CASSYFGTDRANQPQHF. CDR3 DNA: TGTGCCAGCAGTTACTTTGGGACGGACAGGGCAAATCAGCCCCAGCATTTT.

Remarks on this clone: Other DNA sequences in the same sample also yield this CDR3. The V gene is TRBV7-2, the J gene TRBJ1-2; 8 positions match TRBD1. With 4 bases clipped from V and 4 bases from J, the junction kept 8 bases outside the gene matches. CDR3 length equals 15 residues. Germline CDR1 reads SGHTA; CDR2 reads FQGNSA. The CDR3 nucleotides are TGTGCCAGCAGCTCCCGGACAGGGAGCCTCTATGGCTACACCTTC. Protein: CASSSRTGSLYGYTF. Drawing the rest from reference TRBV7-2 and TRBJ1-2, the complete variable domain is GAGVSQSPSNKVTEKGKDVELRCDPISGHTALYWYRQSLGQGLEFLIYFQGNSAPDKSGLPSDRFSAERTGGSVSTLTIQRTQQEDSAVYLCASSSRTGSLYGYTFGSGTRLTVV.

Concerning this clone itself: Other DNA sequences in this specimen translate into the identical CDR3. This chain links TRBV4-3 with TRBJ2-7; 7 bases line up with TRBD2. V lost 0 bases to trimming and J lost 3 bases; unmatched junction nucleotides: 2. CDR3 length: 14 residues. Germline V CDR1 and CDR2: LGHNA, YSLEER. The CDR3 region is CASSQERTSYEQYF. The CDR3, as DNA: TGCGCCAGCAGCCAAGAGCGGACTAGCTACGAGCAGTACTTC.

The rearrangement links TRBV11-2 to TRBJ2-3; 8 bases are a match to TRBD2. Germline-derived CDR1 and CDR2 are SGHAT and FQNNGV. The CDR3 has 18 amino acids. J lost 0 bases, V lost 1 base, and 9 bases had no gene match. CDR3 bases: TGTGCCAGCAGCTTAGCGGGGGGGTACACATCTAGCACAGATACGCAGTATTTT. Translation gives CASSLAGGYTSSTDTQYF.

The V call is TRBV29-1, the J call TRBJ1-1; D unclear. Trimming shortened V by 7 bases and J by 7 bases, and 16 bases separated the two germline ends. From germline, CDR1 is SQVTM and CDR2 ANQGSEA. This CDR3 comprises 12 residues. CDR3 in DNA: TGCAGCGCCGATGCGGGATTTCGTGAAGCTTTCTTT. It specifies CSADAGFREAFF.

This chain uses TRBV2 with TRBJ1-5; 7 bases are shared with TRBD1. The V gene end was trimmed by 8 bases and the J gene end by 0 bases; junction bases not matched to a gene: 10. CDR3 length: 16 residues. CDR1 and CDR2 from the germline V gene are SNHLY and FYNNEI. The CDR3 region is CASEGGQPYSNQPQHF. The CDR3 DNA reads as TGTGCCAGCGAAGGGGGCCAACCGTATAGCAATCAGCCCCAGCATTTT. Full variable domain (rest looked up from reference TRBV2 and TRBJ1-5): EPEVTQTPSHQVTQMGQEVILRCVPISNHLYFYWYRQILGQKVEFLVSFYNNEISEKSEIFDDQFSVERPDGSNFTLKIRSTKLEDSAMYFCASEGGQPYSNQPQHFGDGTRLSIL.

The CDR3 DNA reads TGTGCCAGCAGCCAGTTCGGTAGCAATCAGCCCCAGCATTTT. Translation: CASSQFGSNQPQHF. V gene TRBV3-1 (or the pseudogene TRBV3-2) combines with J gene TRBJ1-5; D gene ambiguous. V was pared by 3 bases and J by 0 bases, with 6 bases between. CDR1 LGHDT and CDR2 YNNKEL come from the germline V gene (reference sequence). The CDR3 is 14 amino acids.